This T cell receptor (beta chain) derives from a study of blood T cell repertoires in COVID-19. The overall study: COVID-19 samples collected from the United States, Italy and Spain covered acute and convalescent phases. The analysed material was cDNA or gDNA that came from T cells, B-cell-depleted T cells, or PBMCs.

This clone was found once. Germline V lookup: CDR1 SGHAT, CDR2 FQNNGV. V lost 4 bases, J lost 2 bases, and 1 base stayed unmatched. The CDR3 runs 15 residues. Authors' data handling: Reference gene primer amplification yielded estimated nucleated cell counts. TCRdb's copy holds only in-frame clones and misses some; the assay was immunoSEQ multiplex PCR. V, J and clone size were drawn from that table, and D and trimming were deduced from the DNA. The data hold 29,000 or so clones, with around nine tenths observed a single time. The V and J genes are TRBV11-2 and TRBJ2-5; TRBD2 aligns across 13 bases. Sequenced sample: peripheral blood. The sequence was collected from a human donor in a cohort sampled during active COVID-19. The donor label of this sample is uncertain. The CDR3 DNA reads TGTGCCAGCAGCTCACTAGCGGGAGGGCAAGAGACCCAGTACTTC. It codes for CASSSLAGGQETQYF.